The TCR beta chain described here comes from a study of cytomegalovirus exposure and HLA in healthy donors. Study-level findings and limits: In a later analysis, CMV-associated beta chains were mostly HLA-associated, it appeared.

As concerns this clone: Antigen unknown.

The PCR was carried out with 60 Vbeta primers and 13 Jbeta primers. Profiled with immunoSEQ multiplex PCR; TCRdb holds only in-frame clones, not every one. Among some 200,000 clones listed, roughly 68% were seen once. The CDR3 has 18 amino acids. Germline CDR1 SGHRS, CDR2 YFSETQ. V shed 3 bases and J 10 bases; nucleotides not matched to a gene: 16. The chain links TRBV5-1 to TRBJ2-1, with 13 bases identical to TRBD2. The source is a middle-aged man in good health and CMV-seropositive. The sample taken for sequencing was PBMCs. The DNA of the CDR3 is TGCGCCAGCAGCTCTAGGACTAGCGGGGGCACCGTTAAGAAGGAGCAGTTCTTC. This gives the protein CASSSRTSGGTVKKEQFF.